A single T cell receptor (beta chain) is shown here with its context. This record belongs to a study of Tregs in tolerant kidney transplant recipients. Clones were sequenced by immunoSEQ multiplex PCR, and TCRdb holds only the in-frame ones, with some missing. The sample comprises 120,000 or so clones, approximately 90% of which are singletons, and more than 0.5% rests with the top ten. The V gene's germline CDR1 is SQVTM and CDR2 ANQGSEA. The CDR3 length is 14 residues. Trimming at V came to 5 bases and at J to 2 bases, leaving 5 bases not matched to a gene. This clonotype was sampled from a human donor in good health. Sequences were obtained from CD4+ T cells from blood. The chain joins TRBV29-1 to TRBJ2-3; 9 bases line up with TRBD1. CDR3 in amino acids: CSVMGQGNTDTQYF. Here the CDR3 DNA reads TGCAGCGTTATGGGACAGGGAAACACAGATACGCAGTATTTT.